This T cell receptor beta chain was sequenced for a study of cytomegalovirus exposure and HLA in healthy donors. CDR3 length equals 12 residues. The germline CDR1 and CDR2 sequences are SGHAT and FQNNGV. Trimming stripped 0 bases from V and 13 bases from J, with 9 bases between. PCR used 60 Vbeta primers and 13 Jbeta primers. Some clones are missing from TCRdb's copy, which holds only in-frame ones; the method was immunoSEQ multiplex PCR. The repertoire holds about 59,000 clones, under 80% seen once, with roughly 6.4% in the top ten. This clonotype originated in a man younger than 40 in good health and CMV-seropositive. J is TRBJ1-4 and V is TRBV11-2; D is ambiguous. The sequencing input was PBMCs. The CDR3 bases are TGTGCCAGCAGCTTAGAAAGATCCAGACTGTTTTTT. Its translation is CASSLERSRLFF.